There are many counts of the clone carrying this TCR beta chain. Its specificity is unknown. Patients showing uncontrolled infection, other autoimmune disease, pregnancy or lactation were ineligible. The PBMCs were taken from roughly 10 ml of fresh peripheral blood. The CDR3 contains 19 residues. The germline CDR1 and CDR2 sequences are SGHAT and FQNNGV. The V and J ends lost 5 bases and 6 bases respectively, with 28 bases between them. The sample is drawn from a study of T cells in Graves' hyperthyroidism and ophthalmopathy. Study conclusions and caveats: It was a median about 6.5 months before onset that the model predicted ophthalmopathy.

Amplification of TCR beta CDR3 regions used RNA as the template. Using the HTBI primer set, a first-round RT-PCR was run on the TCR CDR3. One entry per CDR3 protein results from TCRdb running MiXCR on the multiplex PCR reads. In the table there are about 520,000 distinct CDR3 sequences, around 20% of which are singletons. The specimen sequenced was blood. V usage is TRBV11-2 and J usage is TRBJ2-2, with D perhaps given as TRBD1 or TRBD2 (6 bases each). The receptor was derived from a man younger than 30 with Graves' hyperthyroidism. DNA of the CDR3: TGTGCCAGCAGCATTTACAGAAGCGGAGGACGGGGGCGGGCCGGGGAGCTGTTTTTT. Translation: CASSIYRSGGRGRAGELFF. The complete variable domain, with remaining parts taken from reference TRBV11-2 and TRBJ2-2, reads EAGVAQSPRYKIIEKRQSVAFWCNPISGHATLYWYQQILGQGPKLLIQFQNNGVVDDSQLPKDRFSAERLKGVDSTLKIQPAKLEDSAVYLCASSIYRSGGRGRAGELFFGEGSRLTVL.